This T cell receptor (beta chain) was sequenced in a study of cytomegalovirus exposure and HLA in healthy donors. Study-wide findings and caveats: Later analysis indicated greater clonal expansion among HLA-associated TCR beta chains than among equally common other chains.

V lost 3 bases and J lost 16; bases outside the gene matches: 11. The CDR3 loop spans 14 amino acids. Looked up from germline, CDR1 is GTSNPN and CDR2 is SVGIG (reference sequence). Points on this clone: Antigen unknown.

The PCR made use of 60 Vbeta and 13 Jbeta primers. The table came from immunoSEQ multiplex PCR; TCRdb's copy has only in-frame clones and leaves some out. The sample yields approximately 120,000 clones, about 69% seen once. The sequenced sample was PBMCs. This chain uses TRBV30 with TRBJ2-1; TRBD2 matches at 14 bases. This TCR came from a man between 25 and 39 years old in good health and CMV-seronegative. CDR3 sequence reads: CAWRLGLAGATPFF. DNA of the CDR3: TGTGCCTGGAGGTTGGGACTAGCGGGAGCCACACCCTTCTTC. Filled out from reference TRBV30 and TRBJ2-1, the complete variable domain reads SQTIHQWPATLVQPVGSPLSLECTVEGTSNPNLYWYRQAAGRGLQLLFYSVGIGQISSEVPQNLSASRPQDRQFILSSKKLLLSDSGFYLCAWRLGLAGATPFFGPGTRLTVL.